This T cell receptor (beta chain) came from a study of blood T cell repertoires in COVID-19. At the level of the study: Sites across the United States, Italy and Spain contributed samples from acute and convalescent COVID-19. PBMCs, B-cell-depleted T cells, or T cells provided the cDNA or gDNA that made up the material.

Measured with immunoSEQ multiplex PCR; TCRdb has only the in-frame clones, and not every one. The sample consists of 350,000 to 450,000 clones, roughly nine tenths of them appearing once. The sequence was collected from a woman between 25 and 40 years old who had recovered from COVID-19. Sequencing was done on a sample of PBMCs or T cells enriched from blood (not recorded which).

The CDR3 nucleotides read TGTGCCAGCAGCCAAGTAGGTGACAGGGGAGATGAGCAGTTCTTC. It encodes CASSQVGDRGDEQFF. The gene calls are TRBV3-1 (or the pseudogene TRBV3-2) and TRBJ2-1; 8 positions match TRBD1. The V segment lost 1 base and the J segment 8 bases; nucleotides outside the gene matches: 7. The CDR3 is made up of 15 amino acids. CDR1 and CDR2 (germline): LGHDT, YNNKEL (reference sequence).